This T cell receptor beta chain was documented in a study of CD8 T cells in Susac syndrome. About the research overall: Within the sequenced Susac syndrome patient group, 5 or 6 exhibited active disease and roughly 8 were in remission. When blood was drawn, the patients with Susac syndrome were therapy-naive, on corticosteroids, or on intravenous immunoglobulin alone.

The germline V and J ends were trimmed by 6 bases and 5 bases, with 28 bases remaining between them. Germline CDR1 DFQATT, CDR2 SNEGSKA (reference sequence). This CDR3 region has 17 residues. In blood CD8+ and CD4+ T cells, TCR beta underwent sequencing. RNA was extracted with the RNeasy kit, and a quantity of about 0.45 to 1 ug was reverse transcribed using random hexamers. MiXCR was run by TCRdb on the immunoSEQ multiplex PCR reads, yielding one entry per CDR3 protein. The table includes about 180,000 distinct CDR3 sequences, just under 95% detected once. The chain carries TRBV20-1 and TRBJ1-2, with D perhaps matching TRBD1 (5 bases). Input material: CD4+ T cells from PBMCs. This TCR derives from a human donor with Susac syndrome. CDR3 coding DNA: TGCAGTGCAGCGGGACCGAGATTTGAGGGCTATAAGTATGGCTACACCTTC. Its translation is CSAAGPRFEGYKYGYTF.